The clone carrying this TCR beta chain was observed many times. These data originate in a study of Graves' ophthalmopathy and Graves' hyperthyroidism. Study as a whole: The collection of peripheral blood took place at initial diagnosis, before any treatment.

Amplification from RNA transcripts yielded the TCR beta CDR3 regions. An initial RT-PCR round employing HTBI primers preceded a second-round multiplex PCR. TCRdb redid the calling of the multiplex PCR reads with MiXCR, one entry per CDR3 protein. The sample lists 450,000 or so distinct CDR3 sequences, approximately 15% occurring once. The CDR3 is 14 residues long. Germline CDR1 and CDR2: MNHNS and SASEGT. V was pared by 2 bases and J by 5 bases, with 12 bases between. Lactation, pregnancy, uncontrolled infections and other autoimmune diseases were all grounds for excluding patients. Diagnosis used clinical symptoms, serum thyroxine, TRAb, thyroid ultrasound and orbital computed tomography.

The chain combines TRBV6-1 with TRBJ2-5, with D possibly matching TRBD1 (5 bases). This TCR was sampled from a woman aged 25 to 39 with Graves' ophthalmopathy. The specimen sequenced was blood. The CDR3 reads CASSERQGWETQYF. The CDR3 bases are TGTGCCAGCAGTGAACGGCAGGGATGGGAGACCCAGTACTTC.